This TCR beta chain was recorded in a study of T cells in Graves' hyperthyroidism and ophthalmopathy. V was trimmed by 1 base and J by 7 bases, leaving 7 bases between them. Germline V gene lookup returns CDR1 SEHNR and CDR2 FQNEAQ (reference sequence). This CDR3 region has 12 residues. The CDR3 regions of TCR beta were amplified from RNA transcripts. Using the HTBI primer set, a first-round RT-PCR was run on the TCR CDR3. TCRdb called the multiplex PCR reads again in MiXCR, with one record for every CDR3 protein. The sample lists about 530,000 distinct CDR3 sequences; 15% to 20% were seen once. The sequencing input was blood. The clonotype was recovered from a woman aged 18-29 years with Graves' ophthalmopathy. V and J are TRBV7-9 and TRBJ2-5, with unresolved D. Here the CDR3 reads CASSLETRTQYF. The CDR3 DNA follows: TGTGCCAGCAGCTTAGAGACAAGGACCCAGTACTTC.